The source of this T cell receptor beta chain is a study of blood T cell repertoires in COVID-19. About the study: T cells, B-cell-depleted T cells, or PBMCs supplied cDNA or gDNA.

Authors' processing steps: Reference gene primer amplification yielded estimated nucleated cell counts. Libraries were prepared by immunoSEQ multiplex PCR; TCRdb keeps only in-frame clonotypes and omits some of them. The DNA was the basis for D and trimming; V, J and clone size are from that table. The sample shows about 260,000 clones, less than 85% of them seen only once. J lost 4 bases, V lost 5 bases, and 7 bases had no gene match. There are 14 residues in the CDR3. Looked up from germline, CDR1 is SEHNR and CDR2 is FQNEAQ (reference sequence). The rearrangement uses TRBV7-9 and TRBJ1-2, with TRBD1 matching over 7 bases. The sequence was obtained from a man between 60 and 75 years old who had recovered from COVID-19. Specimen: peripheral blood. The CDR3 here is CASSPDRVGYGYTF. The CDR3 bases are TGTGCCAGCAGCCCCGACAGGGTTGGCTATGGCTACACCTTC.